This section outlines one T cell receptor (beta chain) sequence together with its context. The antigen is undetermined. This sample was taken from a study of cytomegalovirus exposure and HLA in healthy donors. PCR involved 60 Vbeta and 13 Jbeta primers. Here immunoSEQ multiplex PCR was the method, and the copy in TCRdb shows in-frame clones only, minus some. The sample records over 150,000 clones, 79% being singletons. General study points: A likely sequencing artifact accounted for one observed cluster of highly shared sequence variants. One variant, a missense change in DCLRE1C, was linked in a later analysis to TCR beta V- and J-gene trimming. Cytomegalovirus-associated status was assigned to some 160 TCR beta chains.

This CDR3 comprises 18 residues. Germline CDR1 LGHNT, CDR2 FRNRAP. The V gene end was trimmed by 2 bases and the J gene end by 1 base; junction bases not matched to a gene: 9. The sequence came from a girl aged 10-17 years in good health and CMV-seropositive. This chain uses TRBV12-5 with TRBJ2-2; 8 bases align to TRBD2. The material sequenced was PBMCs. CDR3 loop: CASGLPLDLAGNTGELFF. As DNA, the CDR3 is TGTGCTAGTGGTTTGCCCCTCGACCTAGCGGGGAACACCGGGGAGCTGTTTTTT.